What follows are 17 T cell receptor beta chains derived from one specimen sequenced in a study of blood T cell repertoires in COVID-19. Measured with immunoSEQ multiplex PCR; TCRdb has only the in-frame clones, and not every one. The table includes 350,000 to 450,000 clones, 90% to 95% detected once. The sequenced sample was PBMCs or T cells enriched from blood (not recorded which). Every receptor here comes from a woman aged 40-49 years who had been exposed to COVID-19.

This clone was observed once. V gene TRBV30 combines with J gene TRBJ2-7; 9 bases are shared with TRBD2. Trimming removed 5 bases from V and 3 bases from J; junction bases left unmatched: 8. Germline V CDR1 and CDR2: GTSNPN, SVGIG (reference sequence). CDR3 size: 14 residues. The CDR3 reads CAWGRASGNYEQYF. CDR3 DNA: TGTGCCTGGGGCAGGGCTAGCGGGAACTACGAGCAGTACTTC.

The chain uses TRBV18 and TRBJ1-1; no clear D. From germline, CDR1 is KGHSH and CDR2 LQKENI. The CDR3 is 13 amino acids. Trimming removed 5 bases at V and 5 bases at J, with 12 bases between. CDR3 coding DNA: TGTGCCAGCTCAGTTGGGAGGGAGACTGAAGCTTTCTTT. This translates into CASSVGRETEAFF. Full variable domain (missing parts from reference TRBV18 and TRBJ1-1): NAGVMQNPRHLVRRRGQEARLRCSPMKGHSHVYWYRQLPEEGLKFMVYLQKENIIDESGMPKERFSAEFPKEGPSILRIQQVVRGDSAAYFCASSVGRETEAFFGQGTRLTVV.

This clone appeared once. This rearrangement joins TRBV7-9 to TRBJ1-2; D remains ambiguous. This CDR3 is built from 15 residues. With 1 base removed from V and 4 bases from J, the gap between germline ends came to 13 bases. CDR1 is SEHNR, CDR2 FQNEAQ, per germline (reference sequence). The CDR3 nucleotides are TGTGCCAGCAGCTTAGAGGGAGGGAGGGTCTATGGCTACACCTTC. Protein: CASSLEGGRVYGYTF.

Here the CDR3 DNA reads TGTGCCAGCAGCTCTACGAAAGGGGCAGGAAACACCATATATTTT. Its translation is CASSSTKGAGNTIYF. This sequence joins TRBV5-6 and TRBJ1-3; a possible D gene is TRBD1 (5 bases). The CDR3 length is 15 residues. CDR1 and CDR2 from the germline V gene are SGHDT and YYEEEE. V was trimmed by 3 bases and J by 4 bases, leaving 14 bases between them.

The CDR3 coding sequence is TGTGCCAGCAGCCTCCGAGCCTTGAGCTCCTACAATGAGCAGTTCTTC. Translated: CASSLRALSSYNEQFF. The V gene is TRBV3-1 (or the pseudogene TRBV3-2), the J gene TRBJ2-1; D is ambiguous. Germline CDR1 is LGHDT and CDR2 is YNNKEL (reference sequence). This CDR3 region has 16 residues. Trimming removed 4 bases from V and 0 bases from J, with 13 bases in between.

The chain recombines TRBV24-1 with TRBJ1-1; D call uncertain. The V and J ends lost 4 bases and 3 bases respectively, with 2 bases between them. CDR3 length: 11 residues. Germline CDR1 is KGHDR and CDR2 is SFDVKD. The chain's CDR3 is CATSDYTEAFF. The DNA of the CDR3 is TGTGCCACCAGTGACTACACTGAAGCTTTCTTT.

V and J are TRBV10-1 and TRBJ2-7; D gene ambiguous. Germline CDR1 WNHNN, CDR2 SYGVQD (reference sequence). This CDR3 contains 12 residues. Trimming stripped 6 bases from V and 6 bases from J, with 12 bases between. The CDR3 DNA sequence: TGCGCCAGCAGGTCCCCGTTCAGCGAGCAGTACTTC. Its translation is CASRSPFSEQYF.

The chain uses TRBV19 and TRBJ1-1; 9 nucleotides line up with TRBD1. After removal of 6 bases from V and 2 bases from J, the junction contained 13 bases not matched to a gene. The CDR3 loop spans 17 amino acids. Germline-derived CDR1 and CDR2 are LNHDA and SQIVND (reference sequence). CDR3 sequence reads: CASRTTGTGTLNTEAFF. DNA for the CDR3: TGTGCCAGTAGAACTACCGGGACAGGGACCCTAAACACTGAAGCTTTCTTT.

This chain connects TRBV7-2 to TRBJ1-3; TRBD1 is a possible D gene (5 bases). V lost 4 bases and J lost 1, with 11 bases in between. Germline V gene lookup returns CDR1 SGHTA and CDR2 FQGNSA. The CDR3 totals 15 residues. As DNA, the CDR3 is TGTGCCAGCAGCTCGTACCGGGGGTCTGGAAACACCATATATTTT. It translates to CASSSYRGSGNTIYF.

The chain has TRBV7-3 and TRBJ2-3; 7 bases match TRBD2. Germline-derived CDR1 and CDR2 are SGHTA and FQGTGA. The CDR3 loop spans 14 amino acids. J lost 2 bases, V lost 5 bases, and 4 bases had no gene match. CDR3 bases: TGTGCCAGCAGCCCCGGACTAGTCACAGATACGCAGTATTTT. It translates to CASSPGLVTDTQYF. The full variable domain, with the rest looked up from reference TRBV7-3 and TRBJ2-3, is GAGVSQTPSNKVTEKGKYVELRCDPISGHTALYWYRQSLGQGPEFLIYFQGTGAADDSGLPNDRFFAVRPEGSVSTLKIQRTERGDSAVYLCASSPGLVTDTQYFGPGTRLTVL.

The chain carries TRBV11-3 and TRBJ2-5, with 8 bases aligning to TRBD2. The germline V gene encodes CDR1 SGHNT and CDR2 YENEEA. V lost 5 bases, J lost 0 bases, and 5 bases stayed unmatched. The length of the CDR3 is 15 residues. The CDR3 is CASSPRTSYQETQYF. The CDR3 bases are TGTGCCAGCAGCCCGAGGACTAGCTACCAAGAGACCCAGTACTTC. Full variable domain (rest looked up from reference TRBV11-3 and TRBJ2-5): EAGVVQSPRYKIIEKKQPVAFWCNPISGHNTLYWYLQNLGQGPELLIRYENEEAVDDSQLPKDRFSAERLKGVDSTLKIQPAELGDSAVYLCASSPRTSYQETQYFGPGTRLLVL.

The sample holds one count of this clone. V is TRBV12-5 and J is TRBJ2-1; 13 bases are shared with TRBD2. From germline, CDR1 is LGHNT and CDR2 FRNRAP. The CDR3 extends over 19 amino acids. J lost 5 bases, V lost 1 base, and 11 bases had no gene match. This CDR3 reads CASGLDRTSGRRDDNEQFF. In DNA, the CDR3 is TGTGCTAGTGGTTTGGATAGGACTAGCGGGAGACGGGACGACAATGAGCAGTTCTTC. The full variable domain, in which reference TRBV12-5 and TRBJ2-1 provide the parts outside the CDR3, is DARVTQTPRHKVTEMGQEVTMRCQPILGHNTVFWYRQTMMQGLELLAYFRNRAPLDDSGMPKDRFSAEMPDATLATLKIQPSEPRDSAVYFCASGLDRTSGRRDDNEQFFGPGTRLTVL.

A word on this clone: The same CDR3 is also encoded by other DNA sequences in this sample. The genes are TRBV18 and TRBJ2-1; D perhaps matches TRBD1 (6 bases). Germline lookup yields CDR1 KGHSH and CDR2 LQKENI. The CDR3 contains 12 residues. The ends were cut back, 3 bases at V and 7 bases at J, with 7 bases in the middle. In nucleotides, the CDR3 is TGTGCCAGCTCACCCGACAGGAATGAGCAGTTCTTC. Translated: CASSPDRNEQFF.

This sequence joins TRBV7-8 and TRBJ2-5, with 9 positions matching TRBD1. The germline V gene encodes CDR1 SGHVS and CDR2 FQNEAQ. This CDR3 spans 15 amino acids. V gave up 5 bases and J gave up 5 bases; unmatched junction bases: 9. CDR3: CASSPGQGPTETQYF. CDR3 DNA sequence: TGTGCCAGCAGCCCGGGACAGGGCCCTACGGAGACCCAGTACTTC.

The chain uses TRBV27 and TRBJ2-2; 10 bases match TRBD1. The CDR3 loop spans 16 amino acids. The germline V gene has CDR1 MNHEY and CDR2 SMNVEV (reference sequence). J gave up 3 bases and V 5 bases, and 6 bases lay outside the gene matches. CDR3 in DNA: TGTGCCAGCAGTCCCCGGGACAGGGGCTACACCGGGGAGCTGTTTTTT. Protein product: CASSPRDRGYTGELFF.

The V call is TRBV7-3, the J call TRBJ2-5; TRBD2 aligns across 11 bases. The CDR3 spans 15 residues. After removal of 5 bases from V and 3 bases from J, the junction contained 5 bases not matched to a gene. Per the germline V gene, CDR1 is SGHTA and CDR2 is FQGTGA. The CDR3 reads CASSPQGLAEETQYF. The CDR3 DNA reads as TGTGCCAGCAGCCCCCAGGGACTAGCGGAAGAGACCCAGTACTTC. Combining the CDR3 with reference TRBV7-3 and TRBJ2-5 gives the whole variable domain GAGVSQTPSNKVTEKGKYVELRCDPISGHTALYWYRQSLGQGPEFLIYFQGTGAADDSGLPNDRFFAVRPEGSVSTLKIQRTERGDSAVYLCASSPQGLAEETQYFGPGTRLLVL.

This chain links TRBV19 with TRBJ1-1; D is ambiguous. The CDR3 runs to 12 residues. Germline V CDR1 and CDR2: LNHDA, SQIVND (reference sequence). V lost 7 bases, J lost 0 bases, and 6 bases lay in between. The CDR3 nucleotides read TGTGCCAGTAATCGAGTGAACACTGAAGCTTTCTTT. It specifies CASNRVNTEAFF.